A selection of T cell receptor beta chains follows, all from one sample in a study of blood T cells in healthy people across ages. TCRdb redid the calling of the 5' RACE reads with MiXCR, one entry per CDR3 protein. The sample gives around 500,000 distinct CDR3 sequences, about 25% of which show up once; 3% to 4% is in the top ten. The same specimen was also included in a second study, on T cells of mothers and their children.

The source material was blood. The receptors originated from a boy aged 2 to 10 in good health. Both conserved end residues are part of each CDR3. Each record gives: V gene, clone size, J gene, D gene, CDR3 protein, CDR3 DNA. A D gene is named only where the DNA matches it firmly. Not every row has a clone size; where given, it reads once, few, many or a size class.

>TRBV30|NA|TRBJ1-4|TRBD1
CAWSQDRINEKLFF
TGTGCCTGGAGTCAGGACAGGATTAATGAAAAACTGTTTTTT
>TRBV4-1|few|TRBJ2-1|NA
CASSQGPYNEQFF
TGCGCCAGCAGCCAAGGTCCTTACAATGAGCAGTTCTTC
>TRBV18|NA|TRBJ1-1|NA
CASSLQTGGEAFF
TGTGCCAGCTCACTACAGACAGGAGGTGAAGCTTTCTTT
>TRBV20-1|few|TRBJ2-3|NA
CSARVLSTDTQYF
TGCAGTGCTAGGGTCCTTAGCACAGATACGCAGTATTTT
>TRBV6-5|NA|TRBJ2-1|NA
CASSSPSEGRYEQFF
TGTGCCAGCAGTTCCCCTTCGGAGGGCCGGTATGAGCAGTTCTTC
>TRBV6-2/TRBV6-3|NA|TRBJ2-7|NA
CASSSGLALEQYF
TGTGCCAGCAGTTCGGGACTGGCCCTCGAGCAGTACTTC
>TRBV9|NA|TRBJ2-2|NA
CASSVDPNTGELFF
TGTGCCAGCAGCGTAGACCCAAACACCGGGGAGCTGTTTTTT
>TRBV15|NA|TRBJ2-2|TRBD1
CATSSYPDRDRLTGELFF
TGTGCCACCAGCAGCTACCCGGACAGGGACCGACTCACCGGGGAGCTGTTTTTT
>TRBV29-1|many|TRBJ2-1|TRBD1
CSVGQGDYNEQFF
TGCAGCGTTGGACAGGGCGACTACAATGAGCAGTTCTTC
>TRBV4-1|NA|TRBJ2-4|NA
CASSRRTDRTGAKNIQYF
TGCGCCAGCAGCCGCAGGACCGACAGGACGGGGGCCAAAAACATTCAGTACTTC
>TRBV7-9|few|TRBJ2-3|TRBD2
CASSFILAGEADTQYF
TGTGCCAGCAGCTTCATACTAGCGGGAGAGGCAGATACGCAGTATTTT
>TRBV18|NA|TRBJ2-1|TRBD2
CACSVGTSGRVFSKNEQFF
TGTGCCTGCTCAGTCGGGACTAGCGGGAGAGTTTTTTCCAAAAATGAGCAGTTCTTC
>TRBV7-9|few|TRBJ1-2|NA
CASSHSQPALPNYGYTF
TGTGCCAGCAGCCATTCCCAGCCGGCGCTACCTAACTATGGCTACACCTTC
>TRBV5-1|NA|TRBJ2-1|TRBD2
CASSWGLAGYNEQFF
TGCGCCAGCAGCTGGGGACTAGCGGGGTACAATGAGCAGTTCTTC
>TRBV28|NA|TRBJ1-5|NA
CASSHRDQPQHF
TGTGCCAGCAGCCACCGGGACCAGCCCCAGCATTTT
>TRBV20-1|NA|TRBJ2-3|NA
CSARRETDTQYF
TGCAGTGCTAGAAGGGAGACAGATACGCAGTATTTT
>TRBV18|NA|TRBJ1-6|TRBD1
CASSPLGQDNSPLHF
TGTGCCAGCTCACCTCTGGGACAGGATAATTCACCCCTCCACTTT
>TRBV20-1|few|TRBJ2-7|NA
CSARSLGGVHYEQYF
TGCAGTGCTAGATCTCTAGGCGGGGTACATTACGAGCAGTACTTC
>TRBV10-3|few|TRBJ2-3|TRBD2
CAISEGLAGTDTQYF
TGTGCCATCAGTGAAGGACTAGCGGGCACAGATACGCAGTATTTT
>TRBV12-3/TRBV12-4|NA|TRBJ2-7|TRBD1
CASTWGTALYEQYF
TGTGCCAGCACTTGGGGGACAGCCCTCTACGAGCAGTACTTC
>TRBV29-1|few|TRBJ2-1|NA
CSAFSSSVYNEQFF
TGCAGCGCATTTAGTTCATCGGTATACAATGAGCAGTTCTTC
>TRBV27|NA|TRBJ2-5|TRBD2
CASSFGTSVQETQYF
TGTGCCAGCAGTTTCGGGACTAGCGTACAAGAGACCCAGTACTTC
>TRBV18|NA|TRBJ1-1|TRBD1
CASSPQDRGAFF
TGTGCCAGCTCACCACAGGACAGGGGGGCTTTCTTT
>TRBV5-1|few|TRBJ2-1|NA
CASSFGLGGNNEQFF
TGCGCCAGCAGCTTTGGACTAGGGGGGAACAATGAGCAGTTCTTC
>TRBV6-2/TRBV6-3|NA|TRBJ1-1|NA
CASSYIPTGARRSTEAFF
TGTGCCAGCAGTTATATACCGACCGGCGCAAGGCGATCCACTGAAGCTTTCTTT
>TRBV2|NA|TRBJ1-2|TRBD1
CATQGTGDGYTF
TGTGCCACCCAGGGGACAGGGGATGGCTACACCTTC
>TRBV20-1|NA|TRBJ2-7|NA
CSARDRPRTYEQYF
TGCAGTGCTAGGGATAGGCCACGGACCTACGAGCAGTACTTC
>TRBV6-6|few|TRBJ1-2|NA
CASSGGPNYGYTF
TGTGCCAGCAGCGGGGGCCCGAACTATGGCTACACCTTC
>TRBV5-1|NA|TRBJ2-2|TRBD1
CASSLDTGGGELFF
TGCGCCAGCAGCTTGGACACAGGGGGCGGGGAGCTGTTTTTT